The 21 T cell receptor beta chains in this list originate from one sample, sequenced in a study of cytomegalovirus exposure and HLA in healthy donors. The study ran its PCR with 60 Vbeta and 13 Jbeta primers. Profiling relied on immunoSEQ multiplex PCR, and the TCRdb table lists in-frame clones only, not all of them. Here the sample spans under 150,000 clones, around 78% being singletons. The material sequenced was PBMCs. Receptors were obtained from a woman aged 50 to 65 in good health and CMV-seronegative.

This chain joins TRBV15 and TRBJ2-3; possible D gene TRBD2, 5 bases. The V gene's germline CDR1 is LNHNV and CDR2 YYDKDF (reference sequence). V was cut by 0 bases and J by 4 bases, with 14 bases left in between. The CDR3 runs 16 residues. For the CDR3, the DNA is TGTGCCACCAGCAGAGATCTCGGACTTACTGCAGATACGCAGTATTTT. This encodes CATSRDLGLTADTQYF. Variable domain in full (rest from reference TRBV15 and TRBJ2-3): DAMVIQNPRYQVTQFGKPVTLSCSQTLNHNVMYWYQQKSSQAPKLLFHYYDKDFNNEADTPDNFQSRRPNTSFCFLDIRSPGLGDTAMYLCATSRDLGLTADTQYFGPGTRLTVL.

Here the CDR3 reads CAITDRRDTEAFF. The CDR3 DNA reads TGTGCCATCACGGATCGTCGGGACACTGAAGCTTTCTTT. The rearrangement uses TRBV10-3 and TRBJ1-1; D call uncertain. CDR3 size: 13 residues. Trimming removed 7 bases from V and 3 bases from J, with 12 bases in between. Germline loops: CDR1 ENHRY, CDR2 SYGVKD.

CDR3 coding DNA: TGCGCCAGCAGCTTGTTCGGACAGGGGGATCAGCCCCAGCATTTT. It is translated as CASSLFGQGDQPQHF. The chain joins TRBV5-1 to TRBJ1-5; 10 nucleotides match TRBD1. J was trimmed by 5 bases and V by 1 base; bases with no gene match: 3. In germline, CDR1 is SGHRS, CDR2 YFSETQ. This CDR3 is built from 15 residues.

This sequence joins TRBV5-4 and TRBJ1-1; no reliable D call. Germline-derived CDR1 and CDR2 are SGHNT and YYREEE (reference sequence). The CDR3 consists of 15 residues. The V end lost 4 bases, the J end lost 5 bases, and 18 bases lay between the germline ends. The CDR3 sequence: CASSPVPDGRTEAFF. The CDR3 nucleotides are TGTGCCAGCAGCCCAGTACCAGACGGGAGGACTGAAGCTTTCTTT.

The rearrangement uses TRBV15 and TRBJ1-1; 7 nucleotides align to TRBD1. The length of the CDR3 is 13 residues. Germline V gene sequence: CDR1 LNHNV, CDR2 YYDKDF (reference sequence). J was trimmed by 3 bases and V by 2 bases; bases with no gene match: 0. CDR3 bases: TGTGCCACCAGCAGACAGGGGGACACTGAAGCTTTCTTT. It specifies CATSRQGDTEAFF.

The CDR3 DNA is TGTGCCAGCAGCTTGAGGGCTAGCCTCTACGAGCAGTACTTC. Encoded protein: CASSLRASLYEQYF. The chain employs TRBV5-8 and TRBJ2-7; D might be TRBD2 (5 bases). This CDR3 is built from 14 residues. The ends were cut back, 1 base at V and 3 bases at J, with 11 bases in the middle. Germline V gene lookup returns CDR1 SGHTS and CDR2 YDEGEE.

The chain links TRBV4-2 to TRBJ2-2; TRBD1 agrees at 8 bases. This CDR3 is built from 18 residues. Germline CDR1 LGHNA, CDR2 YNFKEQ. The J segment lost 5 bases and the V segment lost 4 bases, leaving 15 bases of the junction unmatched. CDR3 sequence reads: CASSRGWPQGARTGELFF. The CDR3 coding sequence is TGTGCCAGCAGCCGGGGGTGGCCCCAGGGGGCCCGAACCGGGGAGCTGTTTTTT.

The rearrangement links TRBV4-2 to TRBJ1-1; the match to TRBD1 covers 12 bases. V was pared by 0 bases and J by 5 bases, with 10 bases of the junction left unmatched. The CDR3 runs 18 residues. The V gene's germline CDR1 is LGHNA and CDR2 YNFKEQ. DNA for the CDR3: TGTGCCAGCAGCCAAGATTACGGGGACAGGGGGCCTGGGACTGAAGCTTTCTTT. Protein: CASSQDYGDRGPGTEAFF.

V and J are TRBV9 and TRBJ2-7; 9 bases fit TRBD1. Per the germline V gene, CDR1 is SGDLS and CDR2 is YYNGEE. The CDR3 has 13 residues. V gave up 4 bases and J gave up 5 bases; unmatched junction bases: 4. CDR3 sequence reads: CASSTGDRDEQYF. CDR3 bases: TGTGCCAGCAGCACTGGGGACAGGGACGAGCAGTACTTC.

The CDR3 loop reads CASNQVGGFVDEQYF. The CDR3 nucleotides are TGTGCCAGCAACCAAGTAGGAGGGTTTGTGGACGAGCAGTACTTC. The rearrangement uses TRBV9 and TRBJ2-7; weak D call: TRBD2 (6 bases). Germline V gene data show CDR1 as SGDLS and CDR2 as YYNGEE. The ends were cut back, 6 bases at V and 5 bases at J, with 21 bases in the middle. The CDR3 totals 15 residues. Full variable domain (remainder filled in from reference TRBV9 and TRBJ2-7): DSGVTQTPKHLITATGQRVTLRCSPRSGDLSVYWYQQSLDQGLQFLIQYYNGEERAKGNILERFSAQQFPDLHSELNLSSLELGDSALYFCASNQVGGFVDEQYFGPGTRLTVT.

The chain uses TRBV27 and TRBJ1-1; TRBD1 matches 7 bases. This CDR3 comprises 11 residues. From germline, CDR1 is MNHEY and CDR2 SMNVEV (reference sequence). J was trimmed by 8 bases and V by 6 bases; bases with no gene match: 3. DNA of the CDR3: TGTGCCAGCAGGGCGACAGGGGAAGCTTTCTTT. The encoded protein is CASRATGEAFF.

V usage is TRBV5-4 and J usage is TRBJ2-1; 10 bases are a match to TRBD2. In germline, CDR1 is SGHNT, CDR2 YYREEE (reference sequence). This CDR3 is 14 amino acids long. The V gene end was trimmed by 4 bases and the J gene end by 7 bases; junction bases not matched to a gene: 5. CDR3 sequence: CASSPPTSGNEQFF. The CDR3 DNA sequence: TGTGCCAGCAGCCCCCCGACTAGCGGGAATGAGCAGTTCTTC.

This chain joins TRBV19 and TRBJ1-1; 9 bases agree with TRBD1. The V segment lost 5 bases and the J segment 5 bases; nucleotides outside the gene matches: 12. The CDR3 has 16 residues. Germline loops: CDR1 LNHDA, CDR2 SQIVND (reference sequence). The CDR3, as DNA: TGTGCCAGTAGTCCCCGGACAGGGGTCGCTCCTACTGAAGCTTTCTTT. It translates to CASSPRTGVAPTEAFF.

V usage is TRBV6-5 and J usage is TRBJ2-7; D unclear. CDR3 length equals 16 residues. Germline CDR1 is MNHEY and CDR2 is SVGAGI. Trimming shortened V by 0 bases and J by 2 bases, and 14 bases separated the two germline ends. In DNA, the CDR3 is TGTGCCAGCAGTTACTCGAGCACGGGTACTACCTACGAGCAGTACTTC. Protein: CASSYSSTGTTYEQYF.

There are a few counts of this clone. This chain uses TRBV30 with TRBJ1-5, with a tentative D call TRBD1 (6 bases). Germline V lookup: CDR1 GTSNPN, CDR2 SVGIG (reference sequence). CDR3 length equals 15 residues. V was trimmed by 2 bases and J by 2 bases, leaving 13 bases between them. In DNA form, the CDR3 reads TGTGCCTGGAGTTACCAGGGGTCGGGCAATCAGCCCCAGCATTTT. It yields the protein CAWSYQGSGNQPQHF.

This rearrangement joins TRBV27 to TRBJ2-7; 8 bases match TRBD1. The CDR3 has 14 amino acids. V was clipped by 0 bases and J by 5 bases; unmatched bases: 3. CDR1 is MNHEY and CDR2 is SMNVEV in the germline V gene (reference sequence). The CDR3 region is CASSLSQGANEQYF. The CDR3 DNA sequence: TGTGCCAGCAGTTTATCTCAGGGGGCCAACGAGCAGTACTTC.

V gene TRBV4-2 combines with J gene TRBJ2-7; 14 bases map to TRBD2. Unmatched junction bases numbered 11, after V lost 0 bases and J lost 4 bases. The germline gives CDR1 LGHNA, CDR2 YNFKEQ. This CDR3 has 19 amino acids. CDR3 in DNA: TGTGCCAGCAGCCAAGAAGCCTCCGGGACTAGCGGGAGTTTTTACGAGCAGTACTTC. Its translation is CASSQEASGTSGSFYEQYF.

The CDR3 spells CASTNRDRGFFVPYEQYF. The CDR3 DNA reads TGCGCCAGCACTAACCGGGACAGGGGCTTCTTTGTCCCCTACGAGCAGTACTTC. The chain uses TRBV10-1 and TRBJ2-7, with 10 bases that match TRBD1. Germline trimming cut 7 bases from V and 2 bases from J; bases unmatched to any gene: 17. This CDR3 has 18 amino acids. Germline-derived CDR1 and CDR2 are WNHNN and SYGVQD (reference sequence).

The V gene is TRBV5-1, the J gene TRBJ2-4; TRBD2 matches 13 bases. Germline CDR1 is SGHRS and CDR2 is YFSETQ. The CDR3 extends over 20 amino acids. With V trimmed by 6 bases and J by 0 bases, 15 bases remained unmatched. CDR3 in amino acids: CASKNTSGRAFRLAKNIQYF. DNA for the CDR3: TGCGCCAGCAAGAACACTAGCGGGAGGGCCTTTCGTCTAGCCAAAAACATTCAGTACTTC.

The CDR3 here is CASSGETGGGRAEQYF. The CDR3, as DNA: TGTGCCAGCAGCGGGGAAACAGGGGGCGGGCGGGCCGAGCAGTACTTC. The chain carries TRBV5-8 and TRBJ2-7; 9 bases align to TRBD1. The CDR3 length is 16 residues. CDR1 and CDR2 from the germline V gene are SGHTS and YDEGEE. The trim removed 4 bases at V and 6 bases at J, leaving 14 bases unmatched.

V and J are TRBV9 and TRBJ1-1; D gene uncertain. Trimming cost V 4 bases and J 1 base, with 8 bases left between them. Germline V gives CDR1 SGDLS, CDR2 YYNGEE. The CDR3 runs 13 residues. The chain's CDR3 is CASSITENTEAFF. CDR3 DNA: TGTGCCAGCAGCATAACAGAGAACACTGAAGCTTTCTTT. Supplemented by reference TRBV9 and TRBJ1-1, the full variable domain reads DSGVTQTPKHLITATGQRVTLRCSPRSGDLSVYWYQQSLDQGLQFLIQYYNGEERAKGNILERFSAQQFPDLHSELNLSSLELGDSALYFCASSITENTEAFFGQGTRLTVV.